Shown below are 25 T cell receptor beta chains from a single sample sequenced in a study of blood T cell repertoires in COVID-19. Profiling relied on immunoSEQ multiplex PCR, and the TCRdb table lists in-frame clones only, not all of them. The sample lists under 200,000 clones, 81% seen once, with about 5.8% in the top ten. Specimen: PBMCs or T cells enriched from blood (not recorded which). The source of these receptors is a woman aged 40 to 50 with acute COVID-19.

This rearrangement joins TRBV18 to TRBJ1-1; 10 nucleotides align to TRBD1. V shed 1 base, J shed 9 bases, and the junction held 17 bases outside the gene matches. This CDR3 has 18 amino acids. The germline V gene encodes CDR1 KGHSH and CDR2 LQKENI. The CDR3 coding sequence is TGTGCCAGCTCACCACAACTTTTGAGCCCGACAGGGGGCAACCAAGCTTTCTTT. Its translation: CASSPQLLSPTGGNQAFF.

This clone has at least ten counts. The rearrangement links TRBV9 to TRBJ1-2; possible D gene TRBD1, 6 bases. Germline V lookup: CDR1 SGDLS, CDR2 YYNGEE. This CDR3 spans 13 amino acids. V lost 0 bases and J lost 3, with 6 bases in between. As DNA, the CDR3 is TGTGCCAGCAGCGTAGACAGGGACTATGGCTACACCTTC. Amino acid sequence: CASSVDRDYGYTF.

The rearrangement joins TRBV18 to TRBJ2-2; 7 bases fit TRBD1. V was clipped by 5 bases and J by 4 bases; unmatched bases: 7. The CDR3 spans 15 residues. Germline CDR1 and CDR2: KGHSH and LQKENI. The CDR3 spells CASSSGTAVTGELFF. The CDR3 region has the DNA TGTGCCAGCTCATCCGGGACAGCGGTCACCGGGGAGCTGTTTTTT.

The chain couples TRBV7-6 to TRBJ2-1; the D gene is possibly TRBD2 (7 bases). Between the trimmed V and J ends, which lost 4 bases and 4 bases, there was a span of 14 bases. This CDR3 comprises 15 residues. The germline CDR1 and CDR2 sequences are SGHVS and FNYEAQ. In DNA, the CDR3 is TGTGCCAGCAGCTCCTCAGCGGGGACATACAATGAGCAGTTCTTC. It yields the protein CASSSSAGTYNEQFF.

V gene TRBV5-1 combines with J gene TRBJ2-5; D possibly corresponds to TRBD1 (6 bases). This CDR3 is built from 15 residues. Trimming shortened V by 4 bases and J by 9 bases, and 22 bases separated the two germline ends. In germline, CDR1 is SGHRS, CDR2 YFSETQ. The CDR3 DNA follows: TGCGCCAGCAGCACCACCGGGACACCCTCGGAGGCCCAGTACTTC. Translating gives CASSTTGTPSEAQYF.

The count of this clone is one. The CDR3 DNA follows: TGTGCCAGCAGCCTCCGGGGAGGGGTAGAGGAGACCCAGTACTTC. Residues: CASSLRGGVEETQYF. The chain combines TRBV7-6 with TRBJ2-5, with 7 bases fitting TRBD2. CDR3 size: 15 residues. Germline loops: CDR1 SGHVS, CDR2 FNYEAQ. Trimming removed 5 bases from V and 5 bases from J; junction bases left unmatched: 11.

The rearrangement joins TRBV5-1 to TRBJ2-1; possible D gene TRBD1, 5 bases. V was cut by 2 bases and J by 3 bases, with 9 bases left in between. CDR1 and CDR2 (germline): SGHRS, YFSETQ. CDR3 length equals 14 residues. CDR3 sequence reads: CASSFKGLYNEQFF. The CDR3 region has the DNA TGCGCCAGCAGCTTTAAGGGGCTCTACAATGAGCAGTTCTTC.

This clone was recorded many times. In nucleotides, the CDR3 is TGTGCCAGCAGCTTACTGTCAGGCCACAATCAGCCCCAGCATTTT. Its translation is CASSLLSGHNQPQHF. The V call is TRBV7-2, the J call TRBJ1-5; D not resolved. The germline V gene encodes CDR1 SGHTA and CDR2 FQGNSA. V shed 2 bases and J shed 3 bases, with 11 bases lying between them. The CDR3 extends over 15 amino acids.

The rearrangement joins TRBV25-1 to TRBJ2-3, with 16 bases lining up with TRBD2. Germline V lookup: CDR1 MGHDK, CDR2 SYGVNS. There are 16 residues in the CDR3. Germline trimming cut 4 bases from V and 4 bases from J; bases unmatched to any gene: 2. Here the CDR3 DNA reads TGTGCCAGCAGTGTCGGGACTAGCGGGAGGGCAGATACGCAGTATTTT. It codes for CASSVGTSGRADTQYF.

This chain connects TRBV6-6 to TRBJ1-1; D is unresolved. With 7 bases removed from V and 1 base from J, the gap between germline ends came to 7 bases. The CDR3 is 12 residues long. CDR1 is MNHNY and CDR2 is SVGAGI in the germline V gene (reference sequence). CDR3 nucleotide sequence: TGTGCCAGCAACCGGGAGAACACTGAAGCTTTCTTT. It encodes CASNRENTEAFF.

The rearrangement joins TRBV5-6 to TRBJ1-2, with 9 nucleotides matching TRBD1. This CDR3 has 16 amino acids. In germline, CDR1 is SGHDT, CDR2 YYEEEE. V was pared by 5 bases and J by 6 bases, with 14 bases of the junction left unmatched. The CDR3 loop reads CASSRGLGQGSHGYTF. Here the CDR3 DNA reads TGTGCCAGCAGTCGGGGGCTTGGACAGGGGAGCCATGGCTACACCTTC.

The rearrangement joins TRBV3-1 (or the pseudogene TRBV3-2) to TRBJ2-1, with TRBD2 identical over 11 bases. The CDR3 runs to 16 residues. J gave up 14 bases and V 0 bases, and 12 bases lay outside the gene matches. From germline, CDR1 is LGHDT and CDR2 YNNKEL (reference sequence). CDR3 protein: CASSQDVRTSGSRKFF. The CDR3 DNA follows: TGTGCCAGCAGCCAAGACGTCAGGACTAGCGGGTCGCGGAAGTTCTTC.

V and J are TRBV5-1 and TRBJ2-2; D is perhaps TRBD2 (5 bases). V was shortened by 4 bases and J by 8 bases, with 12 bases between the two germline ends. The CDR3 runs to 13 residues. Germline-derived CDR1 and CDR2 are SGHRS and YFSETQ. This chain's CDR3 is CASSQSLAGELFF. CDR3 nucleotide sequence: TGCGCCAGCAGCCAGTCTTTAGCGGGGGAGCTGTTTTTT.

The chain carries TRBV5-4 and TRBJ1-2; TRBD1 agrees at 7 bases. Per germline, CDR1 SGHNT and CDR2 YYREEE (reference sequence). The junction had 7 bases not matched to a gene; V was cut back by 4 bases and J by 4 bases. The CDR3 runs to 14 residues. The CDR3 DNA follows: TGTGCCAGCAGCATGCTAGGGGGCGTCTATGGCTACACCTTC. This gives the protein CASSMLGGVYGYTF.

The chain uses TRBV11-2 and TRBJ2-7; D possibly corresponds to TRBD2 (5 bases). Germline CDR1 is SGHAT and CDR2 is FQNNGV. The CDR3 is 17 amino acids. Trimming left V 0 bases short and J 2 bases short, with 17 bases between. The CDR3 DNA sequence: TGTGCCAGCAGCTTAGATCGGGGTCTAGCTGATCCCTACGAGCAGTACTTC. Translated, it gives CASSLDRGLADPYEQYF. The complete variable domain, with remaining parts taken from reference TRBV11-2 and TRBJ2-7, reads EAGVAQSPRYKIIEKRQSVAFWCNPISGHATLYWYQQILGQGPKLLIQFQNNGVVDDSQLPKDRFSAERLKGVDSTLKIQPAKLEDSAVYLCASSLDRGLADPYEQYFGPGTRLTVT.

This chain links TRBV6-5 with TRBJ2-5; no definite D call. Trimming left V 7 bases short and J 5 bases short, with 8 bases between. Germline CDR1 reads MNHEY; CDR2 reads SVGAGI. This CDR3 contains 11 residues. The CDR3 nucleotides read TGTGCCAGCACCCCCTTTGAGACCCAGTACTTC. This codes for CASTPFETQYF.

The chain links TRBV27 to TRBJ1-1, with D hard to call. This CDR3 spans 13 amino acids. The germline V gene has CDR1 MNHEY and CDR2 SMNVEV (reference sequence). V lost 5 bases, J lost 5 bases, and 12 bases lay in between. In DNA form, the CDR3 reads TGTGCCAGCAGTGAGGTCTATGGGACTGAAGCTTTCTTT. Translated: CASSEVYGTEAFF.

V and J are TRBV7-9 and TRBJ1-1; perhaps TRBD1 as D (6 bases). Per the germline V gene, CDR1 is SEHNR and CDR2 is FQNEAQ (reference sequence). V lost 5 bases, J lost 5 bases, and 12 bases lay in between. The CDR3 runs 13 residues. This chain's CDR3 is CASSPGHMTEAFF. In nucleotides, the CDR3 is TGTGCCAGCAGCCCGGGACATATGACTGAAGCTTTCTTT. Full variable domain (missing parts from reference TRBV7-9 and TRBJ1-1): DTGVSQNPRHKITKRGQNVTFRCDPISEHNRLYWYRQTLGQGPEFLTYFQNEAQLEKSRLLSDRFSAERPKGSFSTLEIQRTEQGDSAMYLCASSPGHMTEAFFGQGTRLTVV.

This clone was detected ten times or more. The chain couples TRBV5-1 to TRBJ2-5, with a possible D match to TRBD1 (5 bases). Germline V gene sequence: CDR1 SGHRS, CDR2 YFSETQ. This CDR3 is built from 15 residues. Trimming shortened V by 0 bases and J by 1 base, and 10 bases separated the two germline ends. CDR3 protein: CASSLGQLVQETQYF. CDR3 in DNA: TGCGCCAGCAGCTTGGGACAGTTAGTCCAAGAGACCCAGTACTTC.

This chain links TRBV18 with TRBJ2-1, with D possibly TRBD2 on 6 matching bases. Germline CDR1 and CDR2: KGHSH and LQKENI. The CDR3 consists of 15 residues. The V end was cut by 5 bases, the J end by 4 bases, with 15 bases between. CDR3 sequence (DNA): TGTGCCAGCTCAGAGCGGGCCAATAGTTACAATGAGCAGTTCTTC. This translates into CASSERANSYNEQFF.

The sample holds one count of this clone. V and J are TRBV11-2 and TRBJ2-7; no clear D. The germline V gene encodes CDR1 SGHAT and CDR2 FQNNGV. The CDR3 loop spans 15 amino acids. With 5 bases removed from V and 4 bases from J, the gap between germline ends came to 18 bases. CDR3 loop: CASSPDLEAAYEQYF. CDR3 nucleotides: TGTGCCAGCAGCCCTGACCTAGAGGCCGCTTACGAGCAGTACTTC.

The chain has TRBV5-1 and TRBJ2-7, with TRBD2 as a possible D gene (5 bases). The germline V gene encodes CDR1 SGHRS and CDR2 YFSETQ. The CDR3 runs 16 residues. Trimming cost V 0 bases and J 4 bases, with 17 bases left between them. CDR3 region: CASSLGPAAANYEQYF. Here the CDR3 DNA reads TGCGCCAGCAGCTTGGGTCCCGCAGCGGCTAATTACGAGCAGTACTTC.

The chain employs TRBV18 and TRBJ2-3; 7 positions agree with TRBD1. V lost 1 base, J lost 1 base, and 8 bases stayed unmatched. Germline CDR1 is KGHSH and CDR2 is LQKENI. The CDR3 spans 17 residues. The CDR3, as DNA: TGTGCCAGCTCACCACGTGCCCGACAGGGAGGCACAGATACGCAGTATTTT. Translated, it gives CASSPRARQGGTDTQYF. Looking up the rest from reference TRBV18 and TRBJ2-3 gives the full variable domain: NAGVMQNPRHLVRRRGQEARLRCSPMKGHSHVYWYRQLPEEGLKFMVYLQKENIIDESGMPKERFSAEFPKEGPSILRIQQVVRGDSAAYFCASSPRARQGGTDTQYFGPGTRLTVL.

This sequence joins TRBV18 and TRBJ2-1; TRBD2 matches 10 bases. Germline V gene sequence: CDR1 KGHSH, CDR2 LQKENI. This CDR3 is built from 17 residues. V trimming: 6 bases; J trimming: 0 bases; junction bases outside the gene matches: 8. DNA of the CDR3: TGTGCCAGCTCGGCCGGGACTAGCGCGAGCTCCTACAATGAGCAGTTCTTC. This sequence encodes CASSAGTSASSYNEQFF.

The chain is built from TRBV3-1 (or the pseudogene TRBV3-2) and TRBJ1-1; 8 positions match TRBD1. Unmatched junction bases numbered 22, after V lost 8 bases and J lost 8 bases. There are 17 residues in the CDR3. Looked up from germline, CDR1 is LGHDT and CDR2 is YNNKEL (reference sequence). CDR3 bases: TGTGCCAGCGGACGGATGACTAACGCGGACAGGGCCACAGAAGCTTTCTTT. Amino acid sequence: CASGRMTNADRATEAFF.